The rows below give T cell receptor beta chains drawn from one sample of a study of beta chain features in type 1 diabetes. Sequencing was performed with immunoSEQ multiplex PCR; in TCRdb, only in-frame clones are kept and a portion is missing. The sample yields 200,000 to 250,000 clones, 68% seen once. Material for sequencing was naive CD4+ T cells from blood. The receptors shown here come from a young man in good health. Both conserved end residues are part of each CDR3. The D gene is left open where the match is weak. Some rows mark clone size as missing; the rest say once, few, many or name a class of expanded clone.

cdr3_aa cdr3_nt clone_size j_call v_call d_call
CSVAATDTQYF TGCAGCGTGGCAGCCACAGATACGCAGTATTTT few TRBJ2-3 TRBV29-1 NA
CAWSPRSEAFF TGTGCCTGGTCACCAAGATCTGAAGCTTTCTTT NA TRBJ1-1 TRBV30 NA
CASSRTGTVLPFF TGTGCCAGCAGCCGCACCGGGACAGTGCTGCCGTTCTTC NA TRBJ2-1 TRBV13 TRBD1
CASSSRGRGSRETQYF TGTGCCAGCAGCTCGAGAGGGCGGGGGAGTAGAGAGACCCAGTACTTC NA TRBJ2-5 TRBV7-2 TRBD2
CASSAGPMSSYEQYF TGTGCCAGCAGCGCGGGGCCAATGTCCTCCTACGAGCAGTACTTC NA TRBJ2-7 TRBV9 NA
CASSYEYF TGTGCCAGCAGCTATGAGTATTTT NA TRBJ2-3 TRBV7-2 NA
CAWSGVLSSGANVLTF TGTGCCTGGAGCGGGGTCCTTTCCTCTGGGGCCAACGTCCTGACTTTC once TRBJ2-6 TRBV30 NA
CASRRQTTYNEQFF TGTGCCAGCAGACGACAGACAACCTACAATGAGCAGTTCTTC once TRBJ2-1 TRBV11-2 NA
CASSYWGRQETQYF TGTGCCAGCAGTTACTGGGGCAGGCAAGAGACCCAGTACTTC NA TRBJ2-5 TRBV6-5 NA
CASSDFSQYF TGTGCCAGCAGTGATTTTTCACAATACTTC NA TRBJ2-4 TRBV2 NA
CASSESHEQYF TGTGCCAGCAGTGAGAGCCACGAGCAGTACTTC few TRBJ2-7 TRBV25-1 NA
CAWRHPVVTKYNEQFF TGTGCCTGGAGACATCCGGTCGTGACAAAATACAATGAGCAGTTCTTC NA TRBJ2-1 TRBV30 NA
CASSTLGQGWGEQFF TGTGCCAGTAGTACCCTGGGACAGGGTTGGGGTGAGCAGTTCTTC few TRBJ2-1 TRBV19 TRBD1
CASSLEPGSYGYTF TGCGCCAGCAGCTTGGAGCCTGGCAGCTATGGCTACACCTTC few TRBJ1-2 TRBV5-1 NA
CASSSGSQATNEKLFF TGCGCCAGCAGCTCGGGATCTCAAGCAACTAATGAAAAACTGTTTTTT NA TRBJ1-4 TRBV5-1 NA
CASSVPGAFNEQFF TGTGCCAGCAGCGTTCCAGGGGCTTTCAATGAGCAGTTCTTC NA TRBJ2-1 TRBV5-6 NA
CASRIHEMGGRGNQPQHF TGTGCCAGCAGAATTCATGAGATGGGGGGGCGAGGCAATCAGCCCCAGCATTTT once TRBJ1-5 TRBV5-6 NA
CSVDPSGAITDTQYF TGCAGCGTTGATCCTAGCGGGGCTATTACAGATACGCAGTATTTT few TRBJ2-3 TRBV29-1 TRBD2
CSTLGPSQETQYF TGCAGCACTCTGGGACCCTCGCAAGAGACCCAGTACTTC NA TRBJ2-5 TRBV29-1 NA
CASSRQQETQYF TGTGCCAGCAGTCGGCAACAAGAGACCCAGTACTTC once TRBJ2-5 TRBV6-5 NA
CASSLAGGARSSYTDTQYF TGTGCCAGCAGCTTAGCTGGGGGTGCGAGGTCCTCGTACACAGATACGCAGTATTTT NA TRBJ2-3 TRBV11-2 NA
CASGTQFSGRTRYNEQFF TGTGCCAGCGGCACCCAGTTCAGCGGGAGGACCCGCTACAATGAGCAGTTCTTC NA TRBJ2-1 TRBV7-9 TRBD2
CAWSVQDRSEAFF TGTGCCTGGAGTGTACAGGACAGATCTGAAGCTTTCTTT NA TRBJ1-1 TRBV30 NA